A single sample gave rise to the 17 T cell receptor beta chains below, sequenced in a study of shared T cell receptors in the human thymus. Data came from immunoSEQ multiplex PCR; TCRdb stores just in-frame clones and leaves some out. This table has about 610,000 clones, 85% to 90% appearing once. These same data were also listed under a study on human thymus T cells.

Source material: thymocytes. These receptors originate from a boy less than two years old with a congenital heart defect.

J is TRBJ2-5 and V is TRBV4-3; TRBD2 is a possible D gene (6 bases). CDR3 length equals 16 residues. V dropped 2 bases and J dropped 2 bases, with 15 bases sitting between them. The germline V gene has CDR1 LGHNA and CDR2 YSLEER. The chain's CDR3 is CASSQKKRVFQETQYF. CDR3 in DNA: TGCGCCAGCAGCCAAAAAAAGCGGGTCTTTCAAGAGACCCAGTACTTC.

The chain joins TRBV11-2 to TRBJ2-5; 7 nucleotides line up with TRBD2. The end of the DNA fits TRBJ2-7 better, so the J call may be wrong. The CDR3 has 15 residues. Germline CDR1 is SGHAT and CDR2 is FQNNGV. The CDR3 reads CASSLHLAEHYEQYF. CDR3 nucleotides: TGTGCCAGCAGCTTGCATCTAGCGGAACACTACGAGCAGTACTTC.

CDR3 in amino acids: CASSQDWSGDSTDTQYF. CDR3 nucleotides: TGCGCCAGCAGCCAAGATTGGAGCGGGGATAGCACAGATACGCAGTATTTT. The chain combines TRBV4-1 with TRBJ2-3; TRBD2 matches at 7 bases. Germline CDR1 and CDR2: MGHRA and YSYEKL. With 0 bases clipped from V and 0 bases from J, the junction kept 6 bases outside the gene matches. The CDR3 runs to 17 residues.

This clone has a single count. The chain is built from TRBV4-1 and TRBJ2-7; 10 nucleotides align to TRBD1. CDR1 and CDR2 (germline): MGHRA, YSYEKL. The V and J ends lost 1 base and 0 bases, in that order; junction bases with no gene match: 15. This CDR3 is 20 amino acids long. The CDR3 DNA reads TGCGCCAGCAGCCAAGTTCTCGGGACAGGGGAAAACCAGCTCTCCTACGAGCAGTACTTC. Its protein product is CASSQVLGTGENQLSYEQYF.

The V and J genes are TRBV18 and TRBJ2-5; D is unclear. The V gene lost 0 bases and the J gene lost 5 bases, with 13 bases spanning the gap. The CDR3 runs 15 residues. Germline V gene lookup returns CDR1 KGHSH and CDR2 LQKENI. CDR3 loop: CASSPPLVPRETQYF. In nucleotides, the CDR3 is TGTGCCAGCTCACCACCCTTGGTTCCCCGGGAGACCCAGTACTTC.

V gene TRBV9 combines with J gene TRBJ1-6; 7 nucleotides agree with TRBD1. The CDR3 length is 14 residues. Unmatched junction bases numbered 3, after V lost 1 base and J lost 8 bases. The germline gives CDR1 SGDLS, CDR2 YYNGEE. The CDR3 reads CASSVRQGDSPLHF. CDR3 nucleotides: TGTGCCAGCAGCGTACGCCAGGGGGATTCACCCCTCCACTTT.

This sequence joins TRBV19 and TRBJ2-2, with 7 bases aligning to TRBD2. J was trimmed by 5 bases and V by 10 bases; bases with no gene match: 7. This CDR3 is built from 13 residues. Germline V lookup: CDR1 LNHDA, CDR2 SQIVND (reference sequence). The CDR3 bases are TGTGCCACTGACGGGACTATGACCGGGGAGCTGTTTTTT. As protein: CATDGTMTGELFF.

This sequence joins TRBV12-5 and TRBJ2-7; TRBD2 is a possible D gene (6 bases). Looked up from germline, CDR1 is LGHNT and CDR2 is FRNRAP. The CDR3 extends over 17 amino acids. V was clipped by 3 bases and J by 1 base, with 19 bases between them. The CDR3 nucleotides are TGTGCTAGTGGTTTTCCAAAAGGTCGGACTACTTCCTACGAGCAGTACTTC. Translating gives CASGFPKGRTTSYEQYF.

The chain carries TRBV4-2 and TRBJ1-1; maybe TRBD1 (6 bases). The CDR3 contains 16 residues. V lost 2 bases and J lost 0, with 13 bases in between. Germline loops: CDR1 LGHNA, CDR2 YNFKEQ. Written as DNA, the CDR3 is TGTGCCAGCAGCCAAACCGACGGGACATTGAACACTGAAGCTTTCTTT. Protein sequence: CASSQTDGTLNTEAFF.

V usage is TRBV4-2 and J usage is TRBJ1-3; 7 positions match TRBD1. With V trimmed by 1 base and J by 6 bases, 3 bases remained unmatched. Per the germline V gene, CDR1 is LGHNA and CDR2 is YNFKEQ. This CDR3 has 14 residues. CDR3 bases: TGTGCCAGCAGCCAAGGACAGGGTACAAACACCATATATTTT. It yields the protein CASSQGQGTNTIYF.

The chain uses TRBV18 and TRBJ2-7; D is possibly TRBD2 (6 bases). Germline CDR1 reads KGHSH; CDR2 reads LQKENI. This CDR3 is built from 16 residues. Trimming left V 1 base short and J 3 bases short, with 16 bases between. Here the CDR3 reads CASSPRDGRNYYEQYF. The CDR3 coding sequence is TGTGCCAGCTCACCACGGGACGGGAGAAACTACTACGAGCAGTACTTC.

V usage is TRBV7-2 and J usage is TRBJ2-1; 10 bases align to TRBD2. The germline V gene has CDR1 SGHTA and CDR2 FQGNSA. The CDR3 extends over 16 amino acids. V was pared by 7 bases and J by 6 bases, with 12 bases of the junction left unmatched. The CDR3 sequence: CASTAKAGGPVNEQFF. For the CDR3, the DNA is TGTGCCAGCACGGCTAAAGCGGGAGGGCCGGTCAATGAGCAGTTCTTC.

This chain connects TRBV5-1 to TRBJ2-7; D unresolved. V lost 2 bases, J lost 5 bases, and 11 bases lay in between. CDR3 length equals 13 residues. In germline, CDR1 is SGHRS, CDR2 YFSETQ. This CDR3 is CASSLIVPDEQYF. For the CDR3, the DNA is TGCGCCAGCAGCTTAATCGTTCCCGACGAGCAGTACTTC. Using reference TRBV5-1 and TRBJ2-7 for the parts outside the CDR3, the full variable domain is KAGVTQTPRYLIKTRGQQVTLSCSPISGHRSVSWYQQTPGQGLQFLFEYFSETQRNKGNFPGRFSGRQFSNSRSEMNVSTLELGDSALYLCASSLIVPDEQYFGPGTRLTVT.

The J gene is TRBJ2-7, the V gene TRBV6-5; D is ambiguous. The CDR3 has 15 amino acids. Germline CDR1 is MNHEY and CDR2 is SVGAGI. The V end was cut by 7 bases, the J end by 0 bases, with 16 bases between. Here the CDR3 reads CASTHTTRSSYEQYF. CDR3 nucleotide sequence: TGTGCCAGCACCCACACGACCCGGAGCTCCTACGAGCAGTACTTC.

The genes are TRBV11-2 and TRBJ2-5, with TRBD2 as a possible D gene (5 bases). Germline CDR1 reads SGHAT; CDR2 reads FQNNGV. The CDR3 loop spans 16 amino acids. V was pared by 0 bases and J by 4 bases, with 15 bases between. The chain's CDR3 is CASSLDSPGSGETQYF. As DNA, the CDR3 is TGTGCCAGCAGCTTAGATAGTCCGGGATCGGGAGAGACCCAGTACTTC.

The chain couples TRBV4-3 to TRBJ1-3; D may be TRBD1 (6 bases). The CDR3 runs 18 residues. Germline loops: CDR1 LGHNA, CDR2 YSLEER. V was cut by 0 bases and J by 0 bases, with 15 bases left in between. The CDR3 nucleotides are TGCGCCAGCAGCCAAGATGATTCTGGACAGATCTCTGGAAACACCATATATTTT. Translating gives CASSQDDSGQISGNTIYF.

The chain is built from TRBV15 and TRBJ2-7; 11 positions match TRBD2. Trimming took 5 bases from V and 7 from J; bases not matched to a gene: 16. The germline V gene encodes CDR1 LNHNV and CDR2 YYDKDF (reference sequence). CDR3 size: 17 residues. The CDR3 here is CATSCRDGTSGPLEQYF. DNA of the CDR3: TGTGCCACCAGCTGCCGAGACGGGACTAGCGGCCCCCTGGAGCAGTACTTC.